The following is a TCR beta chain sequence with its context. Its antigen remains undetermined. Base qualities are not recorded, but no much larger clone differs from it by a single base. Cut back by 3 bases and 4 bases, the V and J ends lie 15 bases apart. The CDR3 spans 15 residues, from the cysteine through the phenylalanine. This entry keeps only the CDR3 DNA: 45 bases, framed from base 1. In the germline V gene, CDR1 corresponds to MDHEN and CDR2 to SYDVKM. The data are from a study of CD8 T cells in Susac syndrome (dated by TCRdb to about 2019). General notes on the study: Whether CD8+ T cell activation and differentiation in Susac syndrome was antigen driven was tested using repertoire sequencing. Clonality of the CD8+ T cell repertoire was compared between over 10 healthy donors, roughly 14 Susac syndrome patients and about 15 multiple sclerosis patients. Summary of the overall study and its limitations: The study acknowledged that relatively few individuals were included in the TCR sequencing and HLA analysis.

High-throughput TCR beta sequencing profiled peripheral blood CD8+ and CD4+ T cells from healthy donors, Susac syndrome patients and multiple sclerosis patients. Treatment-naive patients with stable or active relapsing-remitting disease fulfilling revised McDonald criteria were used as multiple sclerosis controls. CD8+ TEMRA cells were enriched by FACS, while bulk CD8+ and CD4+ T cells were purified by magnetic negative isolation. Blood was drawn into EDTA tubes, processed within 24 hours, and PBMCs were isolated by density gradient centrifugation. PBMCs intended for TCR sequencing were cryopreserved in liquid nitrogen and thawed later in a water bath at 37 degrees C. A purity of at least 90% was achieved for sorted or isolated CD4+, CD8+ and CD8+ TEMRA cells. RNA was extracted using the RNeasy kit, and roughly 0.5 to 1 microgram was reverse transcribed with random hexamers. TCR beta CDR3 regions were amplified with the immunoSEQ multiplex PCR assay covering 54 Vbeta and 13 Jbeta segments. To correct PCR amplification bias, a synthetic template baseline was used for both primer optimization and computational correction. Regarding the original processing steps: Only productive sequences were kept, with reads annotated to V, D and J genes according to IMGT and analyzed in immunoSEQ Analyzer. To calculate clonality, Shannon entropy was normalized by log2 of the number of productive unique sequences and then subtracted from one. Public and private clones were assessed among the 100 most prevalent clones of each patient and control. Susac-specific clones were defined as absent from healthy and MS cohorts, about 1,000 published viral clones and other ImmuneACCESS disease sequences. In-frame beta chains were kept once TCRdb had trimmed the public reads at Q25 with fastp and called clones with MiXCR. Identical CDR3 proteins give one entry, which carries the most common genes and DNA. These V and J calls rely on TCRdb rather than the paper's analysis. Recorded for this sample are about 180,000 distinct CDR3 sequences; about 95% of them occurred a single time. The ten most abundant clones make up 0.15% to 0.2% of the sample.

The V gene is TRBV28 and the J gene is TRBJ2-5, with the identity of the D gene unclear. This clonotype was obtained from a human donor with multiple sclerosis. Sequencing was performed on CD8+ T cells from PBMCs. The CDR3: CASSFHPFGLETQYF. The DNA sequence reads TGTGCCAGCAGTTTTCACCCCTTCGGGCTAGAGACCCAGTACTTC.